The 26 T cell receptor beta chains given below trace back to one sample, sequenced in a study of early T cells in non-severe SARS-CoV-2 infection. Using its own MiXCR run on the 5' RACE reads, TCRdb lists one record per CDR3 protein. The sample shows about 30,000 distinct CDR3 sequences, less than 6.5% of them seen only once. Sequencing was done on a sample of whole blood. The receptors here all came from an adult who was a healthcare worker with PCR-confirmed SARS-CoV-2 infection or an uninfected control (not recorded which).

This clonotype was recorded many times. This chain uses TRBV12-3 or TRBV12-4 with TRBJ1-2; TRBD1 agrees at 8 bases. The CDR3 has 14 residues. V was pared by 5 bases and J by 0 bases, with 2 bases of the junction left unmatched. This chain's CDR3 is CASSPQGANYGYTF. In nucleotides, the CDR3 is TGTGCCAGCAGTCCACAGGGGGCTAACTATGGCTACACCTTC.

This clonotype was observed a handful of times. The V call is TRBV6-2 or TRBV6-3, the J call TRBJ1-1; 8 bases match TRBD1. Germline CDR1 MNHEY, CDR2 SVGEGT. CDR3 length: 17 residues. Unmatched junction bases numbered 10, after V lost 2 bases and J lost 2 bases. DNA for the CDR3: TGTGCCAGCAGTTACATGACAGGGGCAAGTTTCAACACTGAAGCTTTCTTT. Residues: CASSYMTGASFNTEAFF.

This clonotype was seen a few times. The chain carries TRBV4-2 and TRBJ2-4, with D hard to call. Trimming stripped 4 bases from V and 5 bases from J, with 6 bases between. The CDR3 is 12 residues long. Germline CDR1 LGHNA, CDR2 YNFKEQ. CDR3 DNA: TGTGCCAGCAGCCTTGCGGAAAACATTCAGTACTTC. Its translation is CASSLAENIQYF.

This clonotype was recorded at least ten times. The rearrangement links TRBV6-2 or TRBV6-3 to TRBJ1-1; tentatively, D is TRBD1 (5 bases). The CDR3 loop spans 17 amino acids. V was trimmed by 0 bases and J by 4 bases, leaving 18 bases between them. The germline CDR1 and CDR2 sequences are MNHEY and SVGEGT. CDR3 nucleotides: TGTGCCAGCAGTTACTCGAGCCTTGCAGGGCGCGTCACTGAAGCTTTCTTT. Residues: CASSYSSLAGRVTEAFF.

Ten or more counts support this clonotype. This chain links TRBV6-2 or TRBV6-3 with TRBJ1-1, with no clear D. There are 17 residues in the CDR3. V was cut by 0 bases and J by 0 bases, with 14 bases left in between. The germline CDR1 and CDR2 sequences are MNHEY and SVGEGT. The CDR3 bases are TGTGCCAGCAGTTACTCACCGCTTCGGGCGATGAACACTGAAGCTTTCTTT. Protein sequence: CASSYSPLRAMNTEAFF.

This clonotype was seen many times. V gene TRBV25-1 combines with J gene TRBJ2-7; D may be TRBD2 (6 bases). CDR1 MGHDK and CDR2 SYGVNS come from the germline V gene. The CDR3 has 16 amino acids. V was trimmed by 2 bases and J by 3 bases, leaving 17 bases between them. The CDR3 DNA sequence: TGTGCCAGCAGTGAAGGGAGGACCCAACTTATCTACGAGCAGTACTTC. Translation gives CASSEGRTQLIYEQYF.

This clonotype was counted ten times or more. The V gene is TRBV29-1, the J gene TRBJ2-7, with 9 bases identical to TRBD2. This CDR3 has 17 residues. The J segment lost 2 bases and the V segment lost 4 bases, leaving 15 bases of the junction unmatched. Per the germline V gene, CDR1 is SQVTM and CDR2 is ANQGSEA. The CDR3 loop reads CSVVGRLKTSGTYEQYF. CDR3 coding DNA: TGCAGCGTTGTGGGACGGTTGAAGACTAGCGGAACCTACGAGCAGTACTTC.

This clonotype was detected many times. The junction departs from germline at one end; a sequencing error may be responsible. The chain recombines TRBV3-1 with TRBJ2-1, with a weak D call TRBD2 (6 bases). This CDR3 region has 12 residues. Germline V lookup: CDR1 LGHDT, CDR2 YNNKEL (reference sequence). The DNA of the CDR3 is TGTGCCAGCAGCCAAGGAGGGGACTGGGGCAGTTTC. As protein: CASSQGGDWGSF.

This clonotype is classed as large. V usage is TRBV10-3 and J usage is TRBJ2-7, with D unresolved. The germline gives CDR1 ENHRY, CDR2 SYGVKD. V lost 6 bases to trimming and J lost 5 bases, with 8 bases between them. This CDR3 comprises 11 residues. The CDR3 DNA sequence: TGTGCCATCAGCTTGGGCAACGAGCAGTACTTC. It is translated as CAISLGNEQYF.

This clonotype was recorded at least ten times. The chain links TRBV27 to TRBJ1-5; D is uncertain. The germline V and J ends were trimmed by 5 bases and 6 bases, with 8 bases remaining between them. The CDR3 has 12 amino acids. Germline CDR1 MNHEY, CDR2 SMNVEV (reference sequence). The CDR3 loop is CASSTRGQPQHF. The CDR3 bases are TGTGCCAGCAGTACCCGGGGTCAGCCCCAGCATTTT.

This clonotype was counted a few times. The chain has TRBV7-2 and TRBJ2-1; D perhaps matches TRBD2 (5 bases). CDR3 length equals 14 residues. Germline V gene sequence: CDR1 SGHTA, CDR2 FQGNSA. The germline V and J ends were trimmed by 5 bases and 6 bases, with 14 bases remaining between them. CDR3 amino acids: CASSLREYSNEQFF. The CDR3 DNA is TGTGCCAGCAGCCTTAGGGAGTACAGCAATGAGCAGTTCTTC.

This clonotype was picked up many times. The chain couples TRBV4-3 to TRBJ1-5; maybe TRBD1 (6 bases). Deletions cut 1 base from V and 4 bases from J, with 11 bases between. The germline CDR1 and CDR2 sequences are LGHNA and YSLEER. The CDR3 is 15 residues long. DNA of the CDR3: TGCGCCAGCAGCCAAGGATCTCAGGGGAATCAGCCCCAGCATTTT. This gives the protein CASSQGSQGNQPQHF.

Only a few counts were recorded for this clonotype. Germline and junction disagree at one end, which may indicate a read error. The chain employs TRBV7-9 and TRBJ2-1, with a tentative D call TRBD1 (5 bases). This CDR3 is built from 15 residues. In germline, CDR1 is SEHNR, CDR2 FQNEAQ (reference sequence). DNA of the CDR3: TGTGCCAGCAGCCCAGGGTCCTATCAAGGGGATGAACAGTTCTTC. Translated, it gives CASSPGSYQGDEQFF. The full variable domain, completed using reference TRBV7-9 and TRBJ2-1, is DTGVSQNPRHKITKRGQNVTFRCDPISEHNRLYWYRQTLGQGPEFLTYFQNEAQLEKSRLLSDRFSAERPKGSFSTLEIQRTEQGDSAMYLCASSPGSYQGDEQFFGPGTRLTVL.

This clonotype was counted at least ten times. This chain joins TRBV18 and TRBJ1-5, with TRBD1 matching over 9 bases. The CDR3 consists of 15 residues. Looked up from germline, CDR1 is KGHSH and CDR2 is LQKENI. V was clipped by 4 bases and J by 3 bases; unmatched bases: 4. CDR3 sequence reads: CASSQGQGANQPQHF. CDR3 DNA sequence: TGTGCCAGCTCACAGGGACAGGGCGCCAATCAGCCCCAGCATTTT.

This clonotype showed up just a few times. A single base separates this from a much larger clone, so it may be a read error. The CDR3 ends on some other residue instead of the conserved phenylalanine or tryptophan, so this is likely a read error. The chain joins TRBV10-1 to TRBJ2-2; D gene ambiguous. Germline V lookup: CDR1 WNHNN, CDR2 SYGVQD (reference sequence). Deletions cut 7 bases from V and 1 base from J, with 7 bases between. CDR3 length: 13 amino acids. The chain's CDR3 is CASTDGNTGELFS. The DNA of the CDR3 is TGCGCCAGCACGGACGGGAACACCGGGGAGCTGTTTTCT.

This clonotype was recorded at least ten times. The chain joins TRBV11-2 to TRBJ2-7; D may be TRBD2 (6 bases). The V and J ends lost 1 base and 4 bases respectively, with 11 bases between them. The CDR3 runs 14 residues. The germline V gene has CDR1 SGHAT and CDR2 FQNNGV. CDR3 nucleotides: TGTGCCAGCAGCTTAGGGGCGACTAGGTACGAGCAGTACTTC. Protein: CASSLGATRYEQYF.

The J gene is TRBJ1-3, the V gene TRBV28; unclear D gene. CDR1 and CDR2 from the germline V gene are MDHEN and SYDVKM. V was pared by 6 bases and J by 0 bases, with 12 bases between. The CDR3 is 15 residues long. CDR3 nucleotide sequence: TGTGCCAGCAGGCTACCCAGGAGCTCTGGAAACACCATATATTTT. Translating gives CASRLPRSSGNTIYF. Full variable domain (outside the CDR3, taken from reference TRBV28 and TRBJ1-3): DVKVTQSSRYLVKRTGEKVFLECVQDMDHENMFWYRQDPGLGLRLIYFSYDVKMKEKGDIPEGYSVSREKKERFSLILESASTNQTSMYLCASRLPRSSGNTIYFGEGSWLTVV.

This clonotype was picked up many times. The V call is TRBV18, the J call TRBJ1-1; 7 positions agree with TRBD1. Germline values: CDR1 KGHSH, CDR2 LQKENI. The V gene end was trimmed by 3 bases and the J gene end by 10 bases; junction bases not matched to a gene: 11. The CDR3 has 14 residues. The CDR3 reads CASSPGRTGQGAFF. CDR3 DNA: TGTGCCAGCTCACCCGGGAGGACAGGTCAGGGAGCTTTCTTT.

This clonotype occurred a few times. The gene calls are TRBV11-2 and TRBJ2-5; possible D gene TRBD2, 6 bases. Germline V gives CDR1 SGHAT, CDR2 FQNNGV. The germline V and J ends were trimmed by 0 bases and 5 bases, with 10 bases remaining between them. The CDR3 is made up of 14 amino acids. In DNA form, the CDR3 reads TGTGCCAGCAGCTTAGATCTTCTAGCGGAGACCCAGTACTTC. Translation: CASSLDLLAETQYF.

This clonotype was seen ten or more times. The V and J genes are TRBV19 and TRBJ2-1; TRBD2 matches at 7 bases. The CDR3 is made up of 15 amino acids. Trimming at V came to 7 bases and at J to 4 bases, leaving 10 bases not matched to a gene. Germline CDR1 is LNHDA and CDR2 is SQIVND (reference sequence). The CDR3 region has the DNA TGTGCCAGTAAGGAACTGGGAGGGCAGTACAATGAGCAGTTCTTC. It encodes CASKELGGQYNEQFF. Combining the CDR3 with reference TRBV19 and TRBJ2-1 gives the whole variable domain DGGITQSPKYLFRKEGQNVTLSCEQNLNHDAMYWYRQDPGQGLRLIYYSQIVNDFQKGDIAEGYSVSREKKESFPLTVTSAQKNPTAFYLCASKELGGQYNEQFFGPGTRLTVL.

The chain joins TRBV7-2 to TRBJ2-1; D not certain. This CDR3 comprises 13 residues. V lost 3 bases to trimming and J lost 10 bases, with 13 bases between them. CDR1 is SGHTA and CDR2 is FQGNSA in the germline V gene. CDR3 sequence: CASSLGDFREQFF. The CDR3 DNA follows: TGTGCCAGCAGCTTGGGCGACTTTAGGGAGCAGTTCTTC.

There are a few counts of this clonotype. The V gene is TRBV5-1, the J gene TRBJ2-5; D may match TRBD1 or TRBD2 (5 bases each). The CDR3 runs 14 residues. CDR1 and CDR2 from the germline V gene are SGHRS and YFSETQ. With 1 base removed from V and 1 base from J, the gap between germline ends came to 8 bases. The DNA for the CDR3 is TGCGCCAGCAGCTTGTCGGGACCCCAAGAGACCCAGTACTTC. Protein: CASSLSGPQETQYF.

This clonotype has ten or more counts. This chain uses TRBV2 with TRBJ1-2; D is unresolved. This CDR3 has 14 residues. Germline CDR1 SNHLY, CDR2 FYNNEI. The V gene lost 0 bases and the J gene lost 8 bases, with 13 bases spanning the gap. CDR3 sequence: CASSEALVAGGYTF. As DNA, the CDR3 is TGTGCCAGCAGTGAAGCGCTTGTTGCGGGGGGCTACACCTTC.

V gene TRBV3-1 combines with J gene TRBJ1-4; D unresolved. CDR1 and CDR2 (germline): LGHDT, YNNKEL (reference sequence). V lost 0 bases, J lost 11 bases, and 10 bases lay in between. The CDR3 is 13 residues long. This chain's CDR3 is CASSQDGGRKLFF. The CDR3 nucleotides read TGTGCCAGCAGCCAAGATGGAGGGCGGAAACTGTTTTTT.

This clonotype was observed at least ten times. As DNA, the CDR3 is TGTGCCAGCAGGGGGTTTTGGGGCTACACCTTC. Protein: CASRGFWGYTF. The chain uses TRBV28 and TRBJ1-2; no definite D call. V shed 6 bases and J shed 8 bases, with 10 bases lying between them. The germline V gene has CDR1 MDHEN and CDR2 SYDVKM. This CDR3 has 11 residues.

This clonotype has a count of ten or more. This chain joins TRBV6-2 or TRBV6-3 and TRBJ2-5; a weak D match, TRBD2 (5 bases). V was cut by 6 bases and J by 5 bases, with 16 bases left in between. Germline CDR1 and CDR2: MNHEY and SVGEGT. The CDR3 length is 14 residues. The CDR3, as DNA: TGTGCCAGCAGAGGGAGTTCTTGGTCCGAGACCCAGTACTTC. Protein sequence: CASRGSSWSETQYF.